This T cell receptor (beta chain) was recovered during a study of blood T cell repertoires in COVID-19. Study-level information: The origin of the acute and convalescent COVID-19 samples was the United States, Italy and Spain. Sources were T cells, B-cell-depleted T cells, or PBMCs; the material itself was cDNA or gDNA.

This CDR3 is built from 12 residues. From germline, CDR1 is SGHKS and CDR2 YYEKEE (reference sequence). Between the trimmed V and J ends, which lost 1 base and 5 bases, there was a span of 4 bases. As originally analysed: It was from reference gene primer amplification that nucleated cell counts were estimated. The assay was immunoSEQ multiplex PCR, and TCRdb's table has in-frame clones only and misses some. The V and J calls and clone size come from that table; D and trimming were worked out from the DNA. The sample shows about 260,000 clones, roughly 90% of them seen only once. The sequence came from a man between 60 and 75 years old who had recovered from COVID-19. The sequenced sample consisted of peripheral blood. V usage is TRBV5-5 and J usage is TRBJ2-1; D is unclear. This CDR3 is CASSLNNNEQFF. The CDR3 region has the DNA TGTGCCAGCAGCTTGAACAACAATGAGCAGTTCTTC.